Listed here are 18 T cell receptor beta chains from one sample, sequenced in a study of cytomegalovirus exposure and HLA in healthy donors. With 60 Vbeta and 13 Jbeta primers, the PCR was carried out. Here immunoSEQ multiplex PCR was the method, and the copy in TCRdb shows in-frame clones only, minus some. The sample contains fewer than 200,000 clones, approximately 80% of which appear only once. Sequences were obtained from PBMCs. Receptors originate from a woman younger than 30 in good health and CMV-seronegative.

V gene TRBV28 combines with J gene TRBJ2-7, with 11 nucleotides matching TRBD1. The length of the CDR3 is 17 residues. V gave up 3 bases and J gave up 3 bases; unmatched junction bases: 10. The germline V gene encodes CDR1 MDHEN and CDR2 SYDVKM. The CDR3: CASSFFRGTGGLYEQYF. CDR3 DNA: TGTGCCAGCAGTTTCTTCCGGGGGACAGGGGGACTCTACGAGCAGTACTTC.

The chain combines TRBV19 with TRBJ2-7; 8 bases map to TRBD1. The ends lost 1 base at V and 4 bases at J; junction bases unmatched: 0. The CDR3 loop spans 13 amino acids. CDR1 LNHDA and CDR2 SQIVND come from the germline V gene (reference sequence). The CDR3 is CASSIGTGYEQYF. CDR3 sequence (DNA): TGTGCCAGTAGTATAGGGACAGGGTACGAGCAGTACTTC.

The DNA for the CDR3 is TGCGCCAGCAGCCAACTTGGACAGGGGAAGGTGATGATCGGGGAGCTGTTTTTT. Its protein product is CASSQLGQGKVMIGELFF. The genes are TRBV4-1 and TRBJ2-2; TRBD1 matches 9 bases. Germline CDR1 MGHRA, CDR2 YSYEKL. The CDR3 is 18 residues long. Trimming at V came to 2 bases and at J to 7 bases, leaving 14 bases not matched to a gene.

The chain has TRBV5-6 and TRBJ2-3; maybe TRBD2 (5 bases). The CDR3 totals 16 residues. V was pared by 5 bases and J by 10 bases, with 26 bases between. Germline lookup yields CDR1 SGHDT and CDR2 YYEEEE. The CDR3 is CASSQQSGIYLTAQYF. The CDR3 nucleotides are TGTGCCAGCAGTCAGCAGTCCGGGATTTACCTTACGGCGCAGTATTTT.

The rearrangement uses TRBV4-1 and TRBJ2-7; 8 bases fit TRBD1. V was clipped by 4 bases and J by 1 base; unmatched bases: 3. The CDR3 is made up of 14 amino acids. The germline V gene has CDR1 MGHRA and CDR2 YSYEKL. The CDR3 reads CASSLRDRSYEQYF. The CDR3 DNA sequence: TGCGCCAGCAGCCTCCGGGACAGGTCCTACGAGCAGTACTTC.

This chain uses TRBV6-5 with TRBJ1-1; TRBD1 matches at 8 bases. This CDR3 is 15 amino acids long. V lost 4 bases, J lost 2 bases, and 6 bases stayed unmatched. CDR1 and CDR2 from the germline V gene are MNHEY and SVGAGI. The CDR3 reads CASSFAQGVNTEAFF. CDR3 in DNA: TGTGCCAGCAGTTTCGCACAGGGGGTAAACACTGAAGCTTTCTTT.

This clone was seen a handful of times. The chain uses TRBV5-5 and TRBJ2-5; perhaps TRBD1 as D (6 bases). Trimming cost V 3 bases and J 0 bases, with 12 bases left between them. From germline, CDR1 is SGHKS and CDR2 YYEKEE (reference sequence). This CDR3 has 15 residues. The CDR3 sequence: CASSSSDSHQETQYF. The CDR3 coding sequence is TGTGCCAGCAGCTCCTCGGACAGCCACCAAGAGACCCAGTACTTC.

The chain recombines TRBV19 with TRBJ2-7; perhaps TRBD1 as D (6 bases). Per germline, CDR1 LNHDA and CDR2 SQIVND (reference sequence). The V and J ends lost 4 bases and 5 bases respectively, with 9 bases between them. This CDR3 is 12 amino acids long. The CDR3, as DNA: TGTGCCAGTAGTAACGCAGGGGACGAGCAGTACTTC. It is translated as CASSNAGDEQYF.

The V gene is TRBV29-1, the J gene TRBJ2-1, with D perhaps matching TRBD2 (5 bases). The V end was cut by 7 bases, the J end by 4 bases, with 17 bases between. CDR1 is SQVTM, CDR2 ANQGSEA, per germline. The CDR3 is 14 residues long. CDR3 nucleotides: TGCAGCGCCGCCCAGCTAGCCACTTACAATGAGCAGTTCTTC. This gives the protein CSAAQLATYNEQFF.

J is TRBJ2-7 and V is TRBV28, with TRBD2 as a possible D gene (5 bases). CDR3 length equals 14 residues. V was pared by 8 bases and J by 2 bases, with 16 bases between. CDR1 and CDR2 (germline): MDHEN, SYDVKM. The CDR3 here is CASGRQSNPYEQYF. CDR3 DNA: TGTGCCAGCGGGAGACAATCGAACCCCTACGAGCAGTACTTC.

The V gene is TRBV4-1, the J gene TRBJ2-3, with D perhaps matching TRBD2 (6 bases). Germline V gene lookup returns CDR1 MGHRA and CDR2 YSYEKL. V dropped 0 bases and J dropped 0 bases, with 13 bases sitting between them. This CDR3 comprises 17 residues. CDR3 residues: CASSQETSSGSTDTQYF. The CDR3 nucleotides are TGCGCCAGCAGCCAAGAGACCAGTAGCGGTAGCACAGATACGCAGTATTTT.

This clone was counted a few times. The chain carries TRBV7-5 and TRBJ2-6; the D segment call TRBD1 is taken from the table without a DNA check. TRBV7-5 is described as a pseudogene. CDR3 length: 17 residues. The CDR3 bases are TGTGCCAGGATCCCGGGACAGGGTCCGTCTGGGGCCAACGTCCTGACTTTC. Protein: CARIPGQGPSGANVLTF.

The rearrangement uses TRBV5-6 and TRBJ2-1; the D gene is possibly TRBD1 (5 bases). V was pared by 4 bases and J by 7 bases, with 21 bases between. CDR1 is SGHDT, CDR2 YYEEEE, per germline. The CDR3 spans 16 residues. CDR3 amino acids: CASSLPGAHLSNEQFF. CDR3 coding DNA: TGTGCCAGCAGCCTCCCTGGGGCCCACCTCTCGAATGAGCAGTTCTTC. Looking up the rest from reference TRBV5-6 and TRBJ2-1 gives the full variable domain: DAGVTQSPTHLIKTRGQQVTLRCSPKSGHDTVSWYQQALGQGPQFIFQYYEEEERQRGNFPDRFSGHQFPNYSSELNVNALLLGDSALYLCASSLPGAHLSNEQFFGPGTRLTVL.

This clone was picked up a small number of times. The rearrangement uses TRBV4-3 and TRBJ2-1; D might be TRBD2 (7 bases). Germline CDR1 is LGHNA and CDR2 is YSLEER. The CDR3 covers 18 residues. Trimming left V 4 bases short and J 3 bases short, with 22 bases between. CDR3 loop: CASSPGALGLVHYNEQFF. CDR3 nucleotides: TGCGCCAGCAGCCCAGGGGCCCTCGGACTAGTGCACTACAATGAGCAGTTCTTC.

The gene calls are TRBV5-1 and TRBJ2-5, with 7 bases matching TRBD2. V dropped 4 bases and J dropped 7; count of bases not matched to a gene: 10. CDR1 is SGHRS, CDR2 YFSETQ, per germline. The CDR3 is 14 amino acids. The CDR3 region is CASSNQGGGGTQYF. The CDR3 DNA is TGCGCCAGCAGCAACCAGGGCGGCGGGGGGACCCAGTACTTC.

The V and J genes are TRBV6-6 and TRBJ1-3; D unresolved. Trimming stripped 5 bases from V and 0 bases from J, with 11 bases between. Germline V gives CDR1 MNHNY, CDR2 SVGAGI (reference sequence). The CDR3 runs to 15 residues. For the CDR3, the DNA is TGTGCCAGCAGTAGCCAAGCTATCTCTGGAAACACCATATATTTT. Translated, it gives CASSSQAISGNTIYF.

About this clone: Germline and junction disagree at one end, which may indicate a read error. The V call is TRBV4-2, the J call TRBJ2-7; D perhaps matches TRBD2 (6 bases). CDR1 LGHNA and CDR2 YNFKEQ come from the germline V gene. The CDR3 extends over 15 amino acids. DNA of the CDR3: TGTGCCAGCAGCAAGGAATCCCCTATGGACTACAAGCAGTACTTC. Protein product: CASSKESPMDYKQYF.

The rearrangement uses TRBV28 and TRBJ2-3, with D unclear. Trimming took off 9 bases at V and 5 bases at J, with 9 bases between the two ends. Germline values: CDR1 MDHEN, CDR2 SYDVKM. The CDR3 extends over 11 amino acids. As DNA, the CDR3 is TGTGCCAGTACTTATCAAGATACGCAGTATTTT. This translates into CASTYQDTQYF.